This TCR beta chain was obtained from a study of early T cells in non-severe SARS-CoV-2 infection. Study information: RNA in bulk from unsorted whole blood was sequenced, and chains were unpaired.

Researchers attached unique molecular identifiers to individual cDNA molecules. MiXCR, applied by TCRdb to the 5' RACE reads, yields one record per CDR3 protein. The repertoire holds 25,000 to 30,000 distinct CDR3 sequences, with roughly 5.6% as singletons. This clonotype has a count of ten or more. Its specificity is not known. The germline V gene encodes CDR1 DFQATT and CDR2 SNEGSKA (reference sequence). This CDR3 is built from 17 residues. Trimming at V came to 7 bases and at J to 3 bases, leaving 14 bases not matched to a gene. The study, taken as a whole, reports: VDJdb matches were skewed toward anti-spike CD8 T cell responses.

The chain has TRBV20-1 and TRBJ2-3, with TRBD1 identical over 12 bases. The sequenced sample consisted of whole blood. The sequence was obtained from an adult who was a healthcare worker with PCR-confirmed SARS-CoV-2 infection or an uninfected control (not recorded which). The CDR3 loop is CSVQGRGQGARTDTQYF. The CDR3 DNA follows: TGCAGTGTTCAGGGTAGGGGACAGGGGGCTCGGACAGATACGCAGTATTTT.